This is a list of T cell receptor beta chains from one sample in a study of graft-versus-host responses after intestinal transplantation. These TCRs' antigens remain unknown. Repertoires were generated with immunoSEQ multiplex PCR, while TCRdb's copy carries only in-frame clones and drops some. The data contain some 120,000 clones, 90% to 95% of them seen just once; the ten biggest clones take up approximately 0.25%. This specimen was unstimulated CD4+ T cells sorted from spleen or lymph node cells, taken before transplant. The receptors were gathered from a human donor who was the organ donor for an intestinal transplant. Each CDR3 is given with its conserved first and last residue. The D gene is left open where the match is weak. Size is stated for part of the rows, as once, few or many counts, or as a class when the clone is expanded.

clone_size,v_call,j_call,d_call,cdr3_aa,cdr3_nt
NA,TRBV25-1,TRBJ2-4,NA,CASSETNEENIQYF,TGTGCCAGCAGTGAGACAAACGAGGAAAACATTCAGTACTTC
NA,TRBV10-3,TRBJ2-5,NA,CASQWAVEETQYF,TGTGCCTCACAGTGGGCGGTTGAGGAGACCCAGTACTTC
once,TRBV7-6,TRBJ2-2,TRBD2,CASSPGRPSGSTGELFF,TGTGCCAGCAGCCCGGGCAGGCCTAGCGGGAGCACCGGGGAGCTGTTTTTT
NA,TRBV20-1,TRBJ1-4,NA,CSAPEEEKLFF,TGCAGTGCGCCCGAAGAAGAAAAACTGTTTTTT
NA,TRBV7-2,TRBJ2-1,TRBD2,CASSPTSGYSYNEQFF,TGTGCCAGCAGCCCCACTAGCGGGTACTCCTACAATGAGCAGTTCTTC
once,TRBV7-9,TRBJ1-1,TRBD1,CASSAGDRLNTEAFF,TGTGCCAGCAGCGCCGGGGACAGGTTGAACACTGAAGCTTTCTTT
once,TRBV6-6,TRBJ1-5,NA,CASRRGEGQPQHF,TGTGCCAGCCGACGAGGGGAAGGACAGCCCCAGCATTTT
NA,TRBV12-1,TRBJ2-7,NA,CASSLGPLGQGTQVLYEQYF,TGTGCCAGCAGCTTGGGGCCCCTCGGACAGGGGACCCAGGTTCTCTACGAGCAGTACTTC
NA,TRBV6-5,TRBJ2-2,NA,CASSYSYTNTGELFF,TGTGCCAGCAGTTATAGCTATACGAACACCGGGGAGCTGTTTTTT
NA,TRBV30,TRBJ2-1,NA,CAWSPTPNEQFF,TGTGCCTGGAGTCCTACTCCAAATGAGCAGTTCTTC
NA,TRBV4-3,TRBJ2-7,TRBD2,CASSRDPGTTSYEQYF,TGCGCCAGCAGCCGAGACCCCGGGACTACTTCCTACGAGCAGTACTTC
NA,TRBV18,TRBJ2-7,TRBD1,CASSAGTGLDEQYF,TGTGCCAGCTCAGCCGGGACAGGGTTGGACGAGCAGTACTTC
once,TRBV6-5,TRBJ1-2,TRBD1,CASSYSIRGSNYGYTF,TGTGCCAGCAGTTACTCTATCAGGGGGTCTAACTATGGCTACACCTTC
NA,TRBV13,TRBJ2-2,TRBD1,CASSSYRGQGYTGELFF,TGTGCCAGCAGCTCCTACCGAGGACAGGGTTACACCGGGGAGCTGTTTTTT
NA,TRBV7-9,TRBJ1-4,NA,CASSPKGSGPTNEKLFF,TGTGCCAGCAGCCCGAAAGGGTCAGGACCAACTAATGAAAAACTGTTTTTT
once,TRBV29-1,TRBJ2-2,TRBD2,CSVGLAGHTGELFF,TGCAGCGTCGGACTAGCGGGACACACCGGGGAGCTGTTTTTT
NA,TRBV4-3,TRBJ2-1,NA,CASSQDPGTPQFF,TGCGCCAGCAGCCAAGATCCCGGGACTCCTCAGTTCTTC
NA,TRBV4-2,TRBJ1-5,TRBD1,CASSPDRGSQPQHF,TGTGCCAGCAGCCCGGACAGGGGTTCCCAGCCCCAGCATTTT
once,TRBV20-1,TRBJ2-5,NA,CSARDWETQYF,TGCAGTGCTAGAGATTGGGAGACCCAGTACTTC
NA,TRBV10-3,TRBJ2-7,NA,CAISESLHGLDRGF,TGTGCCATCAGTGAGTCGCTACATGGTCTCGATCGGGGGTTC
NA,TRBV7-9,TRBJ2-7,NA,CASSLAGVNGLRFYF,TGTGCCAGCAGCTTAGCAGGGGTAAATGGACTACGGTTTTACTTC
NA,TRBV5-1,TRBJ1-1,NA,CASSPPGGGAEEAFF,TGCGCCAGCAGCCCCCCGGGGGGGGGAGCGGAGGAAGCTTTCTTT
NA,TRBV5-4,TRBJ2-7,TRBD2,CASSPGLAGAYEQYF,TGTGCCAGCAGCCCGGGACTAGCGGGAGCCTACGAGCAGTACTTC
NA,TRBV29-1,TRBJ2-5,NA,CSVVFETQYF,TGCAGCGTTGTGTTCGAGACCCAGTACTTC
NA,TRBV5-1,TRBJ2-7,NA,CASSAGTSAYEQYF,TGCGCCAGCAGCGCCGGGACATCAGCCTACGAGCAGTACTTC
NA,TRBV27,TRBJ2-1,NA,CASSSRVGQSPNEQFF,TGTGCCAGCAGTTCTAGGGTCGGACAGTCTCCCAATGAGCAGTTCTTC
NA,TRBV9,TRBJ2-3,TRBD2,CASSVEGTSGSTDTQYF,TGTGCCAGCAGCGTAGAGGGGACTAGCGGGAGCACAGATACGCAGTATTTT
NA,TRBV25-1,TRBJ2-2,NA,CASSALRGPNTGELFF,TGTGCCAGCAGTGCCCTCCGTGGGCCGAACACCGGGGAGCTGTTTTTT
NA,TRBV2,TRBJ2-3,NA,CASSDNTDTQYF,TGTGCCAGCAGTGACAACACAGATACGCAGTATTTT
NA,TRBV11-3,TRBJ2-6,NA,CASSLMTGANVLTF,TGTGCCAGCAGCCTTATGACGGGGGCCAACGTCCTGACTTTC
NA,TRBV28,TRBJ1-5,NA,CASSPNSGGSNQPQHF,TGTGCCAGCAGCCCAAACTCGGGGGGGAGCAATCAGCCCCAGCATTTT
NA,TRBV5-1,TRBJ2-1,NA,CASSLGQGHAYNEQFF,TGCGCCAGCAGCTTGGGGCAGGGTCACGCCTACAATGAGCAGTTCTTC
once,TRBV2,TRBJ2-2,TRBD1,CASSRQGSGELFF,TGTGCCAGCAGTAGACAGGGTTCCGGGGAGCTGTTTTTT
NA,TRBV7-9,TRBJ1-2,NA,CASSLVAAINYGYTF,TGTGCCAGCAGCTTAGTGGCAGCCATTAACTATGGCTACACCTTC
NA,TRBV12-5,TRBJ1-2,NA,CASGFFGYTF,TGTGCTAGTGGTTTTTTTGGCTACACCTTC
NA,TRBV5-5,TRBJ2-5,TRBD2,CASSWRTSGQETQYF,TGTGCCAGCAGCTGGCGGACTAGCGGTCAAGAGACCCAGTACTTC
NA,TRBV5-6,TRBJ2-7,NA,CASSLSILQALNEQYF,TGTGCCAGCAGCTTGTCTATTCTACAGGCTCTCAACGAGCAGTACTTC
NA,TRBV19,TRBJ1-1,NA,CASSKLRLNTEAFF,TGTGCCAGTAGTAAACTGAGACTGAACACTGAAGCTTTCTTT